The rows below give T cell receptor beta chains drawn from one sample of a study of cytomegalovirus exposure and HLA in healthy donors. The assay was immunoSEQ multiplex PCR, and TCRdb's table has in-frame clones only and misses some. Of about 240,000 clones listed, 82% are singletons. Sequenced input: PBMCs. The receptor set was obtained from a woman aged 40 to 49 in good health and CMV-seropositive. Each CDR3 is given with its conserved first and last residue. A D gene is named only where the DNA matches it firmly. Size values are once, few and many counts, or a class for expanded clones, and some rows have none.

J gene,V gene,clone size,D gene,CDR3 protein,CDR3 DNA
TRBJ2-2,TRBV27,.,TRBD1,CASSFSGTGAGELFF,TGTGCCAGCAGTTTTTCCGGGACAGGGGCCGGGGAGCTGTTTTTT
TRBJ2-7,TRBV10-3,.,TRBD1,CAIMPGQGGYEQYF,TGTGCCATCATGCCGGGACAGGGCGGCTACGAGCAGTACTTC
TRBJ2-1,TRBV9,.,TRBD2,CASSVGTSGYNEQFF,TGTGCCAGCAGCGTAGGGACTAGCGGGTACAATGAGCAGTTCTTC
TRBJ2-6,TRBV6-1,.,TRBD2,CATQRESGANVLTF,TGTGCCACCCAGCGGGAGTCTGGGGCCAACGTCCTGACTTTC
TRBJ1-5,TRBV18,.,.,CASSPMGGGNQPQHF,TGTGCCAGCTCACCAATGGGGGGAGGAAATCAGCCCCAGCATTTT
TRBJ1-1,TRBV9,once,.,CASSLRGTEAFF,TGTGCCAGCAGCTTAAGAGGAACTGAAGCTTTCTTT
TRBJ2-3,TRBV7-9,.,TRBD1,CASRLTGSVSDTQYF,TGTGCCAGCAGGTTGACAGGGTCGGTATCAGATACGCAGTATTTT
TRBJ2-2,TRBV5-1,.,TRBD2,CASSLDFGAGDTGELFF,TGCGCCAGCAGCTTGGACTTTGGGGCGGGGGACACCGGGGAGCTGTTTTTT
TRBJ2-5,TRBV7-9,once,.,CAAASAETQYF,TGTGCCGCGGCGAGCGCAGAGACCCAGTACTTC
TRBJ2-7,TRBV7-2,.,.,CASSLATARRASYEQYF,TGTGCCAGCAGCTTAGCGACGGCACGTAGAGCGTCTTACGAGCAGTACTTC
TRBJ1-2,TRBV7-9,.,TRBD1,CSSSFTGANYGYTF,TGTTCCAGCAGCTTTACAGGGGCTAACTATGGCTACACCTTC
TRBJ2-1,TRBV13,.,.,CASSFGQSYNEQFF,TGTGCCAGCAGCTTCGGACAGAGCTACAATGAGCAGTTCTTC
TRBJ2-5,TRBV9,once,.,CASSGRRSAQETQYF,TGTGCCAGCAGCGGCCGTCGGAGCGCGCAAGAGACCCAGTACTTC
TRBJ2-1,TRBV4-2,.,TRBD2,CASSQGTSGGDYEQFF,TGTGCCAGCAGCCAGGGGACTAGCGGGGGGGATTATGAGCAGTTCTTC
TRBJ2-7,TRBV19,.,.,CASSSVGSGTYEQYF,TGTGCCAGTAGTAGCGTCGGGTCCGGGACCTACGAGCAGTACTTC
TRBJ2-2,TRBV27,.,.,CASSPATGNTGELFF,TGTGCCAGCAGTCCCGCGACAGGGAACACCGGGGAGCTGTTTTTT
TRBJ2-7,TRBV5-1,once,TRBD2,CASSARLAGGSYEQYF,TGCGCCAGCAGCGCCCGACTAGCGGGAGGCTCCTACGAGCAGTACTTC
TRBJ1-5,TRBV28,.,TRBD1,CASSPRDRVVGPQHF,TGTGCCAGCAGTCCCCGGGACAGGGTTGTTGGGCCCCAGCATTTT
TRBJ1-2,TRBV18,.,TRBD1,CASSPYGQGDYGYTF,TGTGCCAGCTCACCATATGGACAGGGGGACTATGGCTACACCTTC
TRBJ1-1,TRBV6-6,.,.,CASSHRDTEAFF,TGTGCCAGCAGCCACAGGGACACTGAAGCTTTCTTT
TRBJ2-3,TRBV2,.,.,CASSFSGAGPSTDTQYF,TGTGCCAGCAGCTTCTCCGGGGCGGGGCCTAGCACAGATACGCAGTATTTT
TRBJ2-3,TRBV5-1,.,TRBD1,CASSILTTGGADTQYF,TGCGCCAGCAGCATTCTCACGACAGGGGGCGCAGATACGCAGTATTTT
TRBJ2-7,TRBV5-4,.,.,CASSFQPGYEQYF,TGTGCCAGCAGCTTTCAACCGGGCTACGAGCAGTACTTC
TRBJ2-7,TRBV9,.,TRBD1,CASSVDQGAYEQYF,TGTGCCAGCAGCGTAGATCAGGGGGCCTACGAGCAGTACTTC
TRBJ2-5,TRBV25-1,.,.,CASSERGVGETQYF,TGTGCCAGCAGTGAGCGGGGCGTTGGAGAGACCCAGTACTTC
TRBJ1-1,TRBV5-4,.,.,CASSLDRSNTEAFF,TGTGCCAGCAGCTTGGACAGATCGAACACTGAAGCTTTCTTT
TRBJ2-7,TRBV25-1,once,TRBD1,CASIRAGGNEQYF,TGTGCCAGCATCAGAGCAGGGGGAAACGAGCAGTACTTC
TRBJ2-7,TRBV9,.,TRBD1,CASSPGTGIHEQYF,TGTGCCAGCAGCCCCGGGACAGGGATCCACGAGCAGTACTTC
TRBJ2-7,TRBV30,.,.,CAWSVGGGYEQYF,TGTGCCTGGAGTGTCGGGGGAGGCTACGAGCAGTACTTC
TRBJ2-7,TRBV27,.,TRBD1,CASSSDRAGYEQYF,TGTGCCAGCAGTTCGGACAGGGCGGGTTACGAGCAGTACTTC
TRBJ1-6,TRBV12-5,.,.,CASGFGDGRVKPLHF,TGTGCTAGTGGTTTTGGGGATGGCAGGGTGAAACCCCTCCACTTT